This T cell receptor (beta chain) was observed in a study of T cells in localized non-small cell lung cancer. The study's findings and limits: The tumor had only one region sequenced, so heterogeneity remains possible. In adjacent lung appeared a median around 54 of the top 100 tumor clones.

Germline V gene lookup returns CDR1 SGDLS and CDR2 YYNGEE. The CDR3 totals 16 residues. V shed 3 bases, J shed 10 bases, and the junction held 15 bases outside the gene matches. Sequenced by immunoSEQ multiplex PCR; TCRdb stores in-frame clones only, minus some. The profile shows 60,000 or so clones, 81% of them singletons. On this clone itself: Its antigen is as yet unknown.

This sample comprised PBMCs, obtained before any cancer treatment. The chain is built from TRBV9 and TRBJ2-1, with 8 bases aligning to TRBD2. The sequence was obtained from a man aged 40 to 69 with stage II lung adenocarcinoma. The CDR3 DNA follows: TGTGCCAGCAGCGCCCCCGGGACTAGGGCAATGGAAGAGCAGTTCTTC. It yields the protein CASSAPGTRAMEEQFF.